This T cell receptor beta chain is from a study of CD8 T cells in ankylosing spondylitis. Whole-study results and caveats: Existing reports had already noted some motif variants in reactive arthritis synovial fluid and blood. Within ankylosing spondylitis blood, a TCR beta motif made up of roughly eight highly homologous variants appeared to be characteristic. The authors reported significant enrichment of disease-linked clones in matched ankylosing spondylitis synovial fluid.

Making use of molecular barcodes, quantitative 5'-RACE generated TCR beta libraries. One entry per CDR3 protein results from TCRdb running MiXCR on the 5' RACE reads. The table has 300,000 to 350,000 distinct CDR3 sequences, around 20% seen once. This clonotype was observed at least ten times. Antigen unknown. The CDR3 totals 13 residues. V was pared by 6 bases and J by 1 base, with 13 bases between. CDR1 SQVTM and CDR2 ANQGSEA come from the germline V gene. Sample: blood, either unsorted or a sorted T cell fraction (not recorded which). This sequence originates from a female donor with ankylosing spondylitis or in good health (not recorded which). The chain couples TRBV29-1 to TRBJ2-7; maybe TRBD1 (7 bases). The CDR3 DNA reads as TGCAGCGTCGCGGGACAGCGGTCCTACGAGCAGTACTTC. The encoded protein is CSVAGQRSYEQYF.